Described below is a single T cell receptor (beta chain) sequence and its context. These data belong to a study of T cells after somatic rescue of genetic block. Some clones are missing from TCRdb's copy, which holds only in-frame ones; the method was immunoSEQ multiplex PCR. The repertoire holds tens of thousands of clones, with more than 80% as singletons. Germline assignment: CDR1 SGDLS and CDR2 YYNGEE. CDR3 length: 14 amino acids. Trimming at V came to 4 bases and at J to 7 bases, leaving 8 bases not matched to a gene. Sequences were obtained from peripheral blood mononuclear cells (PBMCs). The chain is built from TRBV9 and TRBJ1-2; 9 nucleotides agree with TRBD1. This clonotype was sampled from a woman under 30. The DNA for the CDR3 is TGTGCCAGCAGCACCGGGACAGGGAATCTTGGCTACACCTTC. Encoded protein: CASSTGTGNLGYTF.